This is a list of T cell receptor beta chains from one sample in a study of blood T cell repertoires in COVID-19. Assay used: immunoSEQ multiplex PCR; TCRdb lists only in-frame clones, some missing. The sample lists fewer than 300,000 clones, roughly 84% occurring once. Sequenced sample: peripheral blood. Source of these receptors: a woman under 30 with acute or convalescent COVID-19. CDR3s include the opening cysteine and the closing phenylalanine or tryptophan. The order of the fields is J gene, D gene, clone size, V gene, CDR3 DNA, CDR3 protein. The D gene is left open where the match is weak. Some rows have no size entry. The others give once, few or many, or a class for an expanded clone.

TRBJ2-1,TRBD2,.,TRBV7-2,TGTGCCAGCAGTCGGACTAGCGGGAGGGTCAATGAGCAGTTCTTC,CASSRTSGRVNEQFF
TRBJ2-7,TRBD1,.,TRBV20-1,TGCAGTGCTAGTCATAGGGGACAGTGGGTCCACGAGCAGTACTTC,CSASHRGQWVHEQYF
TRBJ2-1,TRBD2,.,TRBV5-1,TGCGCCAGCAGCCCGATATCTAGCGGGAGTTTCTATGAGCAGTTCTTC,CASSPISSGSFYEQFF
TRBJ1-4,.,.,TRBV5-1,TGCGCCAGCAGCTTGTCGGCAGGGGACGAAAAACTGTTTTTT,CASSLSAGDEKLFF
TRBJ2-7,TRBD1,.,TRBV29-1,TGCAGCGTTGCGACAGGGGGTACTCACGAGCAGTACTTC,CSVATGGTHEQYF
TRBJ2-1,TRBD2,.,TRBV7-2,TGTGCCAGCAGATTTAGCGGGAGGCCGCAGTACAATGAGCAGTTCTTC,CASRFSGRPQYNEQFF
TRBJ2-7,TRBD1,.,TRBV27,TGTGCCAGCAGTTTGGGACAGGGGGTACCCTACGAGCAGTACTTC,CASSLGQGVPYEQYF
TRBJ2-5,TRBD1,.,TRBV7-8,TGTGCCAGCAGCTTAAGGAACAGGGGCCTCCAAGAGACCCAGTACTTC,CASSLRNRGLQETQYF
TRBJ2-7,.,.,TRBV6-2/TRBV6-3,TGTGCCAGCGGCCCCCCCCCATCCTACGAGCAGTACTTC,CASGPPPSYEQYF
TRBJ2-7,.,once,TRBV4-2,TGTGCCAGCAGCCAAGAGTGGCAGGGATACTACGAGCAGTACTTC,CASSQEWQGYYEQYF
TRBJ1-2,.,.,TRBV7-8,TGTGCCAGCAGCTTACGTGGCTTAAGCTATGGCTACACCTTC,CASSLRGLSYGYTF
TRBJ2-2,.,few,TRBV29-1,TGCAGCGTTGAAGCCAGGGGTGGGGACACCGGGGAGCTGTTTTTT,CSVEARGGDTGELFF
TRBJ2-7,TRBD1,.,TRBV28,TGTGCCAGCAGTTTATCGGACAGGGACTCCTACGAGCAGTACTTC,CASSLSDRDSYEQYF
TRBJ1-1,.,.,TRBV30,TGTGCCTGGAGTGTACTGGGGCGGGGCACGAACACTGAAGCTTTCTTT,CAWSVLGRGTNTEAFF
TRBJ2-7,TRBD2,.,TRBV2,TGTGCCAGCAATCCTAGCGGTCCCTCCTACGAGCAGTACTTC,CASNPSGPSYEQYF
TRBJ2-5,TRBD1,few,TRBV2,TGTGCCACCAGACAGGGGATTACCTCAGAGACCCAGTACTTC,CATRQGITSETQYF
TRBJ2-1,TRBD1,.,TRBV7-9,TGTGCCAGCAGCTTAGTTTTTAACAGGGGCAATGAGCAGTTCTTC,CASSLVFNRGNEQFF
TRBJ1-3,.,.,TRBV29-1,TGCAGCGTTGATCGGGGGGGTTCAGGTGGAAACACCATATATTTT,CSVDRGGSGGNTIYF
TRBJ1-2,.,.,TRBV5-4,TGTGCCAGCAGCTTACCCAGGGAGGGTGTCGGGGGCTATGGCTACACCTTC,CASSLPREGVGGYGYTF
TRBJ2-1,TRBD2,.,TRBV9,TGTGCCAGCAGTATGACTAGCGGGAGGGTTACGGAGCAGTTCTTC,CASSMTSGRVTEQFF
TRBJ2-6,TRBD1,.,TRBV13,TGTGCCAGCAGCCGCGTTCTGGACAGGGCAATCTCTGGGGCCAACGTCCTGACTTTC,CASSRVLDRAISGANVLTF
TRBJ2-1,.,.,TRBV30,TGTGCCTGCGGGGGACAGCTGTACAATGAGCAGTTCTTC,CACGGQLYNEQFF
TRBJ2-1,TRBD2,.,TRBV9,TGTGCCAGCAGCAAGGGACTAGCGGATCGAGATGAGCAGTTCTTC,CASSKGLADRDEQFF
TRBJ2-1,.,.,TRBV6-2/TRBV6-3,TGTGCCAGCAGTTACGTGGAGCACAATGAGCAGTTCTTC,CASSYVEHNEQFF
TRBJ2-1,.,.,TRBV7-2,TGTGCCAGCAGCTATATCGGAGTGGATAAATACAATGAGCAGTTCTTC,CASSYIGVDKYNEQFF
TRBJ2-2,TRBD2,.,TRBV7-9,TGTGCCAGCAGCCCCCCTTGGGCGGGAGACGGTAGTAGGACCGGGGAGCTGTTTTTT,CASSPPWAGDGSRTGELFF
TRBJ1-1,.,.,TRBV30,TGTGCCTGGGAACTAACAGGGAGGGGGGGCACTGAAGCTTTCTTT,CAWELTGRGGTEAFF
TRBJ1-6,.,.,TRBV25-1,TGTGCCAGCAGTGAATTAGGGCAAGGGGGTAATTCACCCCTCCACTTT,CASSELGQGGNSPLHF
TRBJ2-7,TRBD1,once,TRBV6-2/TRBV6-3,TGTGCCAGCAGTTACTCGGACAGGGCGGTTTCCTACGAGCAGTACTTC,CASSYSDRAVSYEQYF
TRBJ1-4,TRBD1,.,TRBV10-3,TGTGCCATCAGACCCGGGACAGGGGATGAAAAACTGTTTTTT,CAIRPGTGDEKLFF
TRBJ1-3,TRBD1,few,TRBV7-6,TGTGCCAGCAGCTTAGCCCACAGGGGCGGAAACACCATATATTTT,CASSLAHRGGNTIYF
TRBJ1-2,.,.,TRBV29-1,TGCAGCGTTGAAGATGGGGAGAACTATGGCTACACCTTC,CSVEDGENYGYTF
TRBJ2-3,TRBD1,.,TRBV19,TGTGCCAGTAGTATTCCGAACAGGGGGCCGGATACGCAGTATTTT,CASSIPNRGPDTQYF
TRBJ2-7,.,.,TRBV11-2,TGTGCCAGCAGCTCGTTTGCCGGGAGCAGCTACGAGCAGTACTTC,CASSSFAGSSYEQYF
TRBJ1-6,.,.,TRBV28,TGTGCCAGCAGTTTCTGGGAGGGTAGGAATTCACCCCTCCACTTT,CASSFWEGRNSPLHF
TRBJ1-5,.,.,TRBV3-1/TRBV3-2,TGTGCCAGCAGCATTGGCAGGGAGGTTCAGCCCCAGCATTTT,CASSIGREVQPQHF
TRBJ1-1,.,.,TRBV30,TGTGCCTTTGCCGACAGGTCGACTGAAGCTTTCTTT,CAFADRSTEAFF
TRBJ1-5,.,once,TRBV27,TGTGCCAGCAGTTTAGGGGCAGAAAATCAGCCCCAGCATTTT,CASSLGAENQPQHF
TRBJ1-1,.,.,TRBV4-1,TGCGCCAGCAGCCAAGGCTTGGAACAGGGCTCTGAAGCTTTCTTT,CASSQGLEQGSEAFF
TRBJ2-7,.,.,TRBV7-8,TGTGCCAGCAGCTTAGCACTTATATACGAGCAGTACTTC,CASSLALIYEQYF
TRBJ2-7,.,.,TRBV7-2,TGTGCCAGCAGCTTAGACTACTACGAGCAGTACTTC,CASSLDYYEQYF
TRBJ1-4,TRBD1,.,TRBV7-2,TGTGCCAGCAGATCCGGGACAGGAGGGAGAAAACTGTTTTTT,CASRSGTGGRKLFF
TRBJ1-1,.,.,TRBV3-1/TRBV3-2,TGTGCCAGCAGCAAAGCGAGCTTTGAGGGCCCAATGGCTTTCTTT,CASSKASFEGPMAFF
TRBJ1-2,.,.,TRBV19,TGTGCCAGTAGTCTCGACAGAAACTATGGCTACACCTTC,CASSLDRNYGYTF
TRBJ2-1,TRBD2,many,TRBV2,TGTGCCAGCAAAGCATTAGCGGGAGCTGTGAATGAGCAGTTCTTC,CASKALAGAVNEQFF
TRBJ1-3,.,.,TRBV2,TGTGCCAGCAGTGCTCGGGGGGGCTCTGGAAACACCATATATTTT,CASSARGGSGNTIYF
TRBJ2-7,.,.,TRBV3-1/TRBV3-2,TGTGCCAGCAGCCAGTCTCCCGGGTCGTACGAGCAGTACTTC,CASSQSPGSYEQYF
TRBJ1-1,TRBD1,.,TRBV7-9,TGTGCCAGCAGCTTGGCTACGGGGACAGAAGTCGCTGAAGCTTTCTTT,CASSLATGTEVAEAFF
TRBJ1-2,TRBD1,.,TRBV25-1,TGTGCCAGCAGTGAATTGCAGGGGGAGTCTAGCTACACCTTC,CASSELQGESSYTF
TRBJ1-1,.,.,TRBV29-1,TGCAGCGGGGGCCCCGACAGCCAGATGAACACTGAAGCTTTCTTT,CSGGPDSQMNTEAFF
TRBJ2-7,TRBD1,.,TRBV29-1,TGCAGCGCCGGGGACAGATCCTACGAGCAGTACTTC,CSAGDRSYEQYF
TRBJ2-7,.,.,TRBV2,TGTGCCAGCAGTCAAGCAGCGATCGAGCAGTACTTC,CASSQAAIEQYF
TRBJ2-1,TRBD1,once,TRBV28,TGTGCCAGCAGTTTAGGACAGGTCCCCTACAATGAGCAGTTCTTC,CASSLGQVPYNEQFF
TRBJ2-7,TRBD1,.,TRBV18,TGTGCCAGCTCACTACAGGGGGCGGGAAAGAGCGAGCAGTACTTC,CASSLQGAGKSEQYF
TRBJ2-1,.,.,TRBV30,TGTGCCTTTCAACAGGCTAAGGGGCAGTTCTTC,CAFQQAKGQFF
TRBJ2-3,TRBD2,.,TRBV28,TGTGCCAGCAGTTTATGGGCTAGCGGGAGGGCCAGTCGAGATACGCAGTATTTT,CASSLWASGRASRDTQYF
TRBJ1-4,.,.,TRBV27,TGTGCCAGCAGTTTAGTAGGAGGGAATGAAAAACTGTTTTTT,CASSLVGGNEKLFF
TRBJ1-1,.,.,TRBV21-1,TGTGCCAGCAGCAAAACACCGAACACTGAAGCTTTCTTT,CASSKTPNTEAFF
TRBJ2-5,TRBD1,.,TRBV25-1,TGTGCCAGCAGTGATTCCGACAGGGCTGAGACCCAGTACTTC,CASSDSDRAETQYF
TRBJ2-7,TRBD1,.,TRBV27,TGTGCCAGCAGCGCCAGGACAGGGGGCCCCTACGAGCAGTACTTC,CASSARTGGPYEQYF